One and the same sample provided the 28 T cell receptor beta chains below, sequenced in a study of cytomegalovirus exposure and HLA in healthy donors. PCR amplification relied on 60 Vbeta primers (plus 13 Jbeta primers). Using immunoSEQ multiplex PCR, the repertoire was profiled, and TCRdb retains in-frame clones only, with some absent. This sample yields tens of thousands of clones, of which approximately 75% are seen a single time; 6.8% belongs to the top ten. Material for sequencing was PBMCs. The receptors come from a man younger than 45 in good health and CMV-seropositive.

The chain joins TRBV11-1 to TRBJ2-7; D not resolved. The germline gives CDR1 SGHAT, CDR2 FQDESV (reference sequence). Trimming pared 5 bases from V and 4 bases from J, leaving 9 bases between. The CDR3 is 12 residues long. The CDR3, as DNA: TGTGCCAGCAGCCTCATGCGGTACGAGCAGTACTTC. It yields the protein CASSLMRYEQYF.

The chain is built from TRBV30 and TRBJ1-4, with a possible D match to TRBD1 (5 bases). There are 14 residues in the CDR3. Germline V gene data show CDR1 as GTSNPN and CDR2 as SVGIG (reference sequence). The V gene lost 4 bases and the J gene lost 2 bases, with 11 bases spanning the gap. CDR3 loop: CAWKGQSTNEKLFF. CDR3 bases: TGTGCCTGGAAGGGGCAAAGTACTAATGAAAAACTGTTTTTT.

This sequence joins TRBV15 and TRBJ2-1; maybe TRBD1 (5 bases). This CDR3 spans 16 amino acids. Germline V gene sequence: CDR1 LNHNV, CDR2 YYDKDF (reference sequence). The V gene lost 5 bases and the J gene lost 0 bases, with 14 bases spanning the gap. CDR3 residues: CATSGEDKSSYNEQFF. The CDR3 bases are TGTGCCACCAGCGGTGAGGACAAGAGCTCCTACAATGAGCAGTTCTTC. Full variable domain (outside the CDR3, taken from reference TRBV15 and TRBJ2-1): DAMVIQNPRYQVTQFGKPVTLSCSQTLNHNVMYWYQQKSSQAPKLLFHYYDKDFNNEADTPDNFQSRRPNTSFCFLDIRSPGLGDTAMYLCATSGEDKSSYNEQFFGPGTRLTVL.

CDR3 protein: CASSPVRGVNTEAFF. The CDR3 DNA reads as TGTGCCAGCAGCCCCGTTCGGGGGGTGAACACTGAAGCTTTCTTT. The gene calls are TRBV7-9 and TRBJ1-1; perhaps TRBD1 as D (5 bases). Germline loops: CDR1 SEHNR, CDR2 FQNEAQ (reference sequence). Trimming removed 5 bases from V and 0 bases from J, with 13 bases in between. This CDR3 has 15 residues.

The rearrangement uses TRBV10-3 and TRBJ2-5; the D gene is possibly TRBD2 (6 bases). Looked up from germline, CDR1 is ENHRY and CDR2 is SYGVKD. The CDR3 runs 13 residues. Trimming stripped 3 bases from V and 5 bases from J, with 10 bases between. The CDR3 reads CAISDGGRETQYF. The CDR3 nucleotides are TGTGCCATCAGTGACGGGGGTCGGGAGACCCAGTACTTC.

The chain is built from TRBV27 and TRBJ1-1; TRBD1 matches at 8 bases. CDR3 length: 15 amino acids. Losses at the gene ends were 6 bases for V and 3 bases for J; bases not matched to a gene: 9. Germline V gives CDR1 MNHEY, CDR2 SMNVEV (reference sequence). The CDR3 protein is CASSPDRAYDTEAFF. Written as DNA, the CDR3 is TGTGCCAGCAGCCCGGACAGGGCCTATGACACTGAAGCTTTCTTT.

The chain has TRBV6-1 and TRBJ2-7; possibly TRBD2 for D (6 bases). The CDR3 is 11 residues long. Germline V gene data show CDR1 as MNHNS and CDR2 as SASEGT. The V and J ends lost 2 bases and 13 bases respectively, with 12 bases between them. CDR3 region: CASSEFGGVYF. CDR3 DNA sequence: TGTGCCAGCAGTGAATTTGGCGGGGTTTACTTC.

This sequence joins TRBV9 and TRBJ1-4; D uncertain. The germline CDR1 and CDR2 sequences are SGDLS and YYNGEE. Trimming removed 4 bases from V and 6 bases from J, with 22 bases in between. The length of the CDR3 is 17 residues. The CDR3 is CASSPNKTTWAHEKLFF. DNA for the CDR3: TGTGCCAGCAGCCCAAATAAGACCACCTGGGCCCATGAAAAACTGTTTTTT. Full variable domain (remainder filled in from reference TRBV9 and TRBJ1-4): DSGVTQTPKHLITATGQRVTLRCSPRSGDLSVYWYQQSLDQGLQFLIQYYNGEERAKGNILERFSAQQFPDLHSELNLSSLELGDSALYFCASSPNKTTWAHEKLFFGSGTQLSVL.

The J gene is TRBJ1-5, the V gene TRBV2; unclear D gene. Germline CDR1 SNHLY, CDR2 FYNNEI. This CDR3 is built from 14 residues. Trimming took 0 bases from V and 5 from J, leaving 8 bases between them. CDR3: CASSEARGHQPQHF. The CDR3 region has the DNA TGTGCCAGCAGTGAAGCGCGAGGGCATCAGCCCCAGCATTTT.

The rearrangement joins TRBV9 to TRBJ2-2; 8 bases are shared with TRBD2. Germline loops: CDR1 SGDLS, CDR2 YYNGEE. CDR3 length equals 15 residues. Germline trimming cut 0 bases from V and 4 bases from J; bases unmatched to any gene: 2. Written as DNA, the CDR3 is TGTGCCAGCAGCGTAGTGGGACTAGGCACCGGGGAGCTGTTTTTT. Translating it yields CASSVVGLGTGELFF. The complete variable domain, with remaining parts taken from reference TRBV9 and TRBJ2-2, reads DSGVTQTPKHLITATGQRVTLRCSPRSGDLSVYWYQQSLDQGLQFLIQYYNGEERAKGNILERFSAQQFPDLHSELNLSSLELGDSALYFCASSVVGLGTGELFFGEGSRLTVL.

In its sample, this clone was seen a few times. The rearrangement joins TRBV7-2 to TRBJ1-2; no clear D. Trimming stripped 1 base from V and 2 bases from J, with 20 bases between. The CDR3 runs to 18 residues. Germline CDR1 SGHTA, CDR2 FQGNSA. CDR3 DNA: TGTGCCAGCAGCTTAGGTCTTCTAGGTGAGGTGAGGAACTATGGCTACACCTTC. It encodes CASSLGLLGEVRNYGYTF. Supplemented by reference TRBV7-2 and TRBJ1-2, the full variable domain reads GAGVSQSPSNKVTEKGKDVELRCDPISGHTALYWYRQSLGQGLEFLIYFQGNSAPDKSGLPSDRFSAERTGGSVSTLTIQRTQQEDSAVYLCASSLGLLGEVRNYGYTFGSGTRLTVV.

This clone showed up just once. In DNA, the CDR3 is TGTGCCAGCACCCCCCGGGACAGCCGCACAGATACGCAGTATTTT. Translation: CASTPRDSRTDTQYF. V is TRBV7-2 and J is TRBJ2-3; 7 bases are shared with TRBD1. CDR1 is SGHTA, CDR2 FQGNSA, per germline. CDR3 length: 15 residues. The J segment lost 1 base and the V segment lost 7 bases, leaving 8 bases of the junction unmatched.

V usage is TRBV30 and J usage is TRBJ2-7; a weak D match, TRBD2 (5 bases). The germline V gene has CDR1 GTSNPN and CDR2 SVGIG (reference sequence). The V gene lost 2 bases and the J gene lost 8 bases, with 10 bases spanning the gap. The CDR3 has 11 amino acids. The CDR3 is CAWSRRSQQYF. The DNA of the CDR3 is TGTGCCTGGAGTCGGAGGAGTCAGCAGTACTTC.

The chain recombines TRBV6-5 with TRBJ2-3; 9 nucleotides match TRBD1. Per the germline V gene, CDR1 is MNHEY and CDR2 is SVGAGI. The CDR3 is 16 amino acids. Trimming at V came to 1 base and at J to 4 bases, leaving 6 bases not matched to a gene. For the CDR3, the DNA is TGTGCCAGCAGTTACTATGGGACAGGGCTGCCAGATACGCAGTATTTT. As protein: CASSYYGTGLPDTQYF.

This rearrangement joins TRBV2 to TRBJ1-2; 7 positions match TRBD1. Germline CDR1 reads SNHLY; CDR2 reads FYNNEI. V dropped 4 bases and J dropped 6; count of bases not matched to a gene: 5. The CDR3 loop spans 13 amino acids. Written as DNA, the CDR3 is TGTGCCAGCAGTGGACAGGGAGCGGATGGCTACACCTTC. It codes for CASSGQGADGYTF.

This clone was seen just once. J is TRBJ2-7 and V is TRBV28, with 7 nucleotides matching TRBD1. This CDR3 is 14 amino acids long. Germline trimming cut 7 bases from V and 2 bases from J; bases unmatched to any gene: 8. Germline-derived CDR1 and CDR2 are MDHEN and SYDVKM. The CDR3: CASNSPGQTYEQYF. The CDR3, as DNA: TGTGCCAGCAACTCGCCGGGACAGACCTACGAGCAGTACTTC.

The J gene is TRBJ1-5, the V gene TRBV27; weak D call: TRBD1 (6 bases). Between the trimmed V and J ends, which lost 6 bases and 0 bases, there was a span of 18 bases. The germline V gene encodes CDR1 MNHEY and CDR2 SMNVEV (reference sequence). The CDR3 consists of 17 residues. CDR3 protein: CASRSDRDTYSNQPQHF. CDR3 nucleotide sequence: TGTGCCAGCAGGTCTGACCGGGACACTTATAGCAATCAGCCCCAGCATTTT.

This clone was seen a handful of times. The chain is built from TRBV30 and TRBJ1-1; D ambiguous. V lost 0 bases and J lost 9, with 8 bases in between. This CDR3 comprises 11 residues. Germline CDR1 GTSNPN, CDR2 SVGIG (reference sequence). As DNA, the CDR3 is TGTGCCTGGAGTGTTGAGAGGAAAGCTTTCTTT. Amino acid sequence: CAWSVERKAFF.

In its sample, this clone was seen once. The V call is TRBV14, the J call TRBJ2-1, with D maybe TRBD2 (5 bases). CDR1 is SGHDN, CDR2 FVKESK, per germline. V was pared by 1 base and J by 0 bases, with 19 bases between. The CDR3 is 19 amino acids. The DNA of the CDR3 is TGTGCCAGCAGCCAAGTCGGAGGTAGCGACGCTAGCTCCTACAATGAGCAGTTCTTC. Translation gives CASSQVGGSDASSYNEQFF. Together with reference TRBV14 and TRBJ2-1, the CDR3 gives the full variable domain: EAGVTQFPSHSVIEKGQTVTLRCDPISGHDNLYWYRRVMGKEIKFLLHFVKESKQDESGMPNNRFLAERTGGTYSTLKVQPAELEDSGVYFCASSQVGGSDASSYNEQFFGPGTRLTVL.

J is TRBJ1-5 and V is TRBV28, with D unclear. V was trimmed by 6 bases and J by 7 bases, leaving 16 bases between them. This CDR3 is built from 14 residues. Per germline, CDR1 MDHEN and CDR2 SYDVKM. CDR3 bases: TGTGCCAGCAGCGCTGCTGGAAGCGGGCAGCCCCAGCATTTT. Its translation is CASSAAGSGQPQHF.

In DNA, the CDR3 is TGTGCCAGCAGTCCCTCGGACTACCTCTCCTACAATGAGCAGTTCTTC. This sequence encodes CASSPSDYLSYNEQFF. This chain connects TRBV6-6 to TRBJ2-1, with D possibly TRBD2 on 6 matching bases. The CDR3 spans 16 residues. With 5 bases removed from V and 0 bases from J, the gap between germline ends came to 14 bases. Germline CDR1 MNHNY, CDR2 SVGAGI (reference sequence).

The chain employs TRBV5-1 and TRBJ1-6, with TRBD1 matching over 9 bases. This CDR3 has 16 residues. V dropped 4 bases and J dropped 6; count of bases not matched to a gene: 8. CDR1 is SGHRS, CDR2 YFSETQ, per germline. The DNA for the CDR3 is TGCGCCAGCAGCCCGGGACAGGGAATCCCTAATTCACCCCTCCACTTT. This encodes CASSPGQGIPNSPLHF.

V gene TRBV30 combines with J gene TRBJ2-7, with 7 nucleotides matching TRBD1. J gave up 5 bases and V 1 base, and 8 bases lay outside the gene matches. The germline gives CDR1 GTSNPN, CDR2 SVGIG (reference sequence). This CDR3 region has 14 residues. The CDR3, as DNA: TGTGCCTGGAGTGACGGAACAGGGGCCCACGAGCAGTACTTC. Translating it yields CAWSDGTGAHEQYF.

The CDR3 DNA follows: TGTGCCAGCAGCGACGGGGTTGGGGAGCTGTTTTTT. Its protein product is CASSDGVGELFF. The chain combines TRBV2 with TRBJ2-2, with D tentatively TRBD2 (5 bases). The V end lost 6 bases, the J end lost 8 bases, and 10 bases lay between the germline ends. The CDR3 has 12 residues. Germline values: CDR1 SNHLY, CDR2 FYNNEI.

The gene calls are TRBV30 and TRBJ1-3; tentatively, D is TRBD1 (6 bases). V was pared by 3 bases and J by 0 bases, with 12 bases between. The CDR3 loop spans 15 amino acids. Germline V lookup: CDR1 GTSNPN, CDR2 SVGIG (reference sequence). The CDR3 coding sequence is TGTGCCTGGAGCGGACAGCGTTTCTCTGGAAACACCATATATTTT. Encoded protein: CAWSGQRFSGNTIYF.

The chain uses TRBV4-3 and TRBJ2-7; the D gene is possibly TRBD1 (5 bases). CDR3 length: 15 residues. Germline CDR1 reads LGHNA; CDR2 reads YSLEER. Trimming took 0 bases from V and 4 from J, leaving 13 bases between them. The CDR3, as DNA: TGCGCCAGCAGCCAAGATAGTGGGGCAGGGTACGAGCAGTACTTC. Translating it yields CASSQDSGAGYEQYF.

CDR3 sequence (DNA): TGTGCCAGTACTAGGCGCGGGGAGCTGTTTTTT. Its translation: CASTRRGELFF. The gene calls are TRBV19 and TRBJ2-2; no definite D call. Trimming shortened V by 7 bases and J by 7 bases, and 7 bases separated the two germline ends. The germline CDR1 and CDR2 sequences are LNHDA and SQIVND (reference sequence). The CDR3 totals 11 residues.

CDR3 region: CASSQTGLTYNEQFF. In DNA form, the CDR3 reads TGTGCCAGCAGTCAAACGGGACTTACCTACAATGAGCAGTTCTTC. The V gene is TRBV6-5, the J gene TRBJ2-1; D is possibly TRBD2 (6 bases). Germline V gene sequence: CDR1 MNHEY, CDR2 SVGAGI. The length of the CDR3 is 15 residues. The ends were cut back, 5 bases at V and 2 bases at J, with 13 bases in the middle.